Given below is one TCR beta chain in context. Its antigen remains unidentified. These data come from a study of CD8 T cells in Susac syndrome. A quantity of about 0.5 to 1 ug RNA underwent reverse transcription using random hexamers. Amplification of TCR beta CDR3 was carried out by immunoSEQ multiplex PCR, which covered 54 Vbeta and 13 Jbeta segments. TCRdb redid the calling of the immunoSEQ multiplex PCR reads with MiXCR, one entry per CDR3 protein. The sample has about 250,000 distinct CDR3 sequences; 80% to 95% are singletons. Looked up from germline, CDR1 is SGHNT and CDR2 is YYREEE (reference sequence). The CDR3 length is 13 residues. The V end lost 0 bases, the J end lost 1 base, and 5 bases lay between the germline ends. Points from the study as a whole: Individuals included in the TCR sequencing and HLA analysis were acknowledged by the study to be relatively few in number.

Those who served as multiple sclerosis controls were treatment-naive patients with stable or active relapsing-remitting disease. Negative isolation was used for CD8+ and CD4+ T cells, and FACS enrichment was applied to TEMRA cells. The clonotype comes from a human donor with multiple sclerosis. This sequence joins TRBV5-4 and TRBJ2-7; unclear D gene. The specimen was CD4+ T cells from PBMCs. CDR3: CASSLDESYEQYF. In DNA, the CDR3 is TGTGCCAGCAGCTTGGACGAGTCCTACGAGCAGTACTTC. Full variable domain (rest looked up from reference TRBV5-4 and TRBJ2-7): ETGVTQSPTHLIKTRGQQVTLRCSSQSGHNTVSWYQQALGQGPQFIFQYYREEENGRGNFPPRFSGLQFPNYSSELNVNALELDDSALYLCASSLDESYEQYFGPGTRLTVT.